This paragraph reports one TCR beta chain. Its antigen is not known. These data belong to a study of T cells expressing NK-cell markers. Whole-study context: Researchers got TCR beta repertoires out of sorted CD3+CD56+NKG2C+, CD3+CD56+NKG2C- and CD3+CD56-NKG2C+ T cells. The eight sequenced donors comprised seven who were HCMV-seropositive and one who was seronegative. The study's findings and limits: Several of the donors also had these clonotypes leading their CD3+CD56-NKG2C+ fraction.

Per the germline V gene, CDR1 is MNHNS and CDR2 is SASEGT. The CDR3 runs 15 residues. It was by 5'RACE template switching with UMIs that TCR beta cDNA was made. From the 5' RACE reads, TCRdb lists one entry per CDR3 protein and no DNA. The sample includes approximately 150,000 distinct CDR3 sequences. The chain is built from TRBV6-1 and TRBJ2-7; TCRdb's D gene call, TRBD1, goes unchecked for lack of DNA. Source material: blood T cells: a sorted CD56 or NKG2C T cell subset, CD4+ or CD8+ T cells, or bulk PBMC T cells (not recorded which). This TCR derives from a woman aged 18 to 75 in good health. CDR3 sequence reads: CASSERGEGPYEQYF.